This T cell receptor (beta chain) was retrieved from a study of blood T cell repertoires in COVID-19. Across the study: Specimens from acute and convalescent COVID-19 originated in the United States, Italy and Spain.

In the original workflow: By means of reference gene primer amplification, nucleated cell counts were estimated. Produced via immunoSEQ multiplex PCR; TCRdb's table is partial and in-frame only. Clone size and the V and J calls come from that table; the DNA yielded D and trimming. The data hold 150,000 to 200,000 clones, with 75% to 80% observed a single time. V shed 4 bases and J shed 1 base, with 10 bases lying between them. Germline V gene lookup returns CDR1 WNHNN and CDR2 SYGVQD (reference sequence). The CDR3 is 14 residues long. This sequence originates from a woman between 65 and 79 years old with acute or convalescent COVID-19. This chain links TRBV10-1 with TRBJ1-1, with D tentatively TRBD1 (6 bases). Sequenced input: peripheral blood. The CDR3 reads CASSAGTRNTEAFF. The CDR3 DNA follows: TGCGCCAGCAGTGCCGGGACAAGGAACACTGAAGCTTTCTTT.